These 30 T cell receptor beta chains share one sample of origin, sequenced in a study of T cells in Graves' hyperthyroidism and ophthalmopathy. The CDR3 regions of TCR beta were amplified from RNA transcripts. During a first-round RT-PCR of the TCR CDR3, the HTBI primer set was used. From the multiplex PCR reads, TCRdb called clonotypes with MiXCR, one entry per CDR3 protein. Seen here are some 580,000 distinct CDR3 sequences, roughly a sixth observed once, and the top ten hold approximately 3.5%. The sequencing input was blood. These TCRs come from a woman aged 35 to 49 with Graves' ophthalmopathy.

The chain uses TRBV4-1 and TRBJ1-1; D not certain. The germline V and J ends were trimmed by 4 bases and 6 bases, with 12 bases remaining between them. The germline gives CDR1 MGHRA, CDR2 YSYEKL. This CDR3 has 13 amino acids. CDR3 region: CASSPSRSSEAFF. CDR3 nucleotides: TGCGCCAGCAGCCCCTCCCGAAGCTCTGAAGCTTTCTTT.

This clonotype was counted at least ten times. The chain combines TRBV3-1 with TRBJ2-3; D is possibly TRBD1 (6 bases). Trimming left V 0 bases short and J 2 bases short, with 9 bases between. Germline CDR1 reads LGHDT; CDR2 reads YNNKEL (reference sequence). The CDR3 loop spans 15 amino acids. The CDR3 nucleotides are TGTGCCAGCAGCCAAGAAAGGGGGATCACAGATACGCAGTATTTT. Its protein is CASSQERGITDTQYF.

The V call is TRBV11-2, the J call TRBJ1-5; D gene ambiguous. CDR1 is SGHAT, CDR2 FQNNGV, per germline. The CDR3 is made up of 14 amino acids. V lost 3 bases and J 6 bases, leaving 12 bases between the germline ends. CDR3 nucleotides: TGTGCCAGCAGCTTGGTTCCGGTGGCTCAGCCCCAGCATTTT. Translated, it gives CASSLVPVAQPQHF. Full variable domain (remainder filled in from reference TRBV11-2 and TRBJ1-5): EAGVAQSPRYKIIEKRQSVAFWCNPISGHATLYWYQQILGQGPKLLIQFQNNGVVDDSQLPKDRFSAERLKGVDSTLKIQPAKLEDSAVYLCASSLVPVAQPQHFGDGTRLSIL.

In this sample, this clonotype turned up many times. This chain connects TRBV30 to TRBJ1-1; D might be TRBD1 (6 bases). The germline V gene has CDR1 GTSNPN and CDR2 SVGIG (reference sequence). Trimming removed 1 base from V and 9 bases from J, with 12 bases in between. The CDR3 is made up of 12 amino acids. CDR3 bases: TGTGCCTGGAGTGCGGAGGGGGGGCAAGCTTTCTTT. Translating gives CAWSAEGGQAFF.

The chain uses TRBV29-1 and TRBJ2-3, with 10 bases matching TRBD2. After removal of 3 bases from V and 0 bases from J, the junction contained 18 bases not matched to a gene. CDR1 and CDR2 (germline): SQVTM, ANQGSEA. CDR3 length: 20 residues. CDR3 bases: TGCAGCGTTGACCCCTCATGGTCACTAGCGGGAAGGACTAGCACAGATACGCAGTATTTT. This encodes CSVDPSWSLAGRTSTDTQYF.

The chain links TRBV7-3 to TRBJ2-1; tentative D call: TRBD1 (5 bases). There are 16 residues in the CDR3. Germline V gene lookup returns CDR1 SGHTA and CDR2 FQGTGA. Trimming stripped 1 base from V and 8 bases from J, with 18 bases between. CDR3 sequence reads: CASSLRAGLGIDEQFF. The CDR3 bases are TGTGCCAGCAGCTTAAGGGCAGGGCTAGGTATCGATGAGCAGTTCTTC.

In its sample, this clonotype was seen many times. The chain carries TRBV5-6 and TRBJ2-3; 8 nucleotides line up with TRBD2. Germline CDR1 SGHDT, CDR2 YYEEEE. V dropped 3 bases and J dropped 2; count of bases not matched to a gene: 5. The CDR3 is 15 residues long. The DNA of the CDR3 is TGTGCCAGCAGCTCCGGGACTAGGTTCACAGATACGCAGTATTTT. It is translated as CASSSGTRFTDTQYF. Full variable domain (rest looked up from reference TRBV5-6 and TRBJ2-3): DAGVTQSPTHLIKTRGQQVTLRCSPKSGHDTVSWYQQALGQGPQFIFQYYEEEERQRGNFPDRFSGHQFPNYSSELNVNALLLGDSALYLCASSSGTRFTDTQYFGPGTRLTVL.

On this clonotype itself: Being one base from a much bigger clone, this may be a read error. V usage is TRBV12-3 or TRBV12-4 and J usage is TRBJ1-1; the D gene is possibly TRBD1 (5 bases). V was shortened by 7 bases and J by 7 bases, with 16 bases between the two germline ends. CDR3 length equals 13 residues. The CDR3 region is CASNPQVDLEAFF. CDR3 in DNA: TGTGCCAGCAACCCACAGGTAGACCTTGAAGCTTTCTTT.

The chain uses TRBV7-8 and TRBJ2-7, with 7 bases aligning to TRBD2. Germline-derived CDR1 and CDR2 are SGHVS and FQNEAQ. V trimming: 3 bases; J trimming: 7 bases; junction bases outside the gene matches: 9. The CDR3 has 14 amino acids. CDR3 in amino acids: CASSLRTGGKEQYF. CDR3 nucleotides: TGTGCCAGCAGCTTGCGCACCGGGGGGAAGGAGCAGTACTTC.

This clonotype was seen more than once but under ten times. One junction end does not reproduce the germline sequence, and a read error may be involved. This chain connects TRBV20-1 to TRBJ1-1; D not resolved. Germline assignment: CDR1 DFQATT and CDR2 SNEGSKA (reference sequence). The CDR3 loop spans 13 amino acids. The CDR3 DNA follows: TGCAGTACTAGAGATCTCACGGGGACTGAAGCTTTCTTT. Translating gives CSTRDLTGTEAFF.

This clonotype came up many times. CDR3 loop: CASEIGTREQYF. DNA for the CDR3: TGTGCCAGCGAAATCGGCACGAGGGAGCAGTACTTC. V is TRBV2 and J is TRBJ2-7; D remains ambiguous. CDR1 is SNHLY and CDR2 is FYNNEI in the germline V gene. Trimming took 8 bases from V and 7 from J, leaving 15 bases between them. The CDR3 loop spans 12 amino acids.

This clonotype was counted only a few times. The chain has TRBV2 and TRBJ2-1, with a tentative D call TRBD1 (6 bases). In germline, CDR1 is SNHLY, CDR2 FYNNEI. The CDR3 runs 15 residues. V shed 5 bases and J shed 0 bases, with 11 bases lying between them. The CDR3 region has the DNA TGTGCCAGCAGTCGACAGGCCGGCTCCTACAATGAGCAGTTCTTC. Its translation is CASSRQAGSYNEQFF.

The CDR3 nucleotides read TGTGCCAGCAGTTACTCGAGACCGCCCTACGAGCAGTACTTC. Translation: CASSYSRPPYEQYF. This chain links TRBV6-6 with TRBJ2-7; the D is unclear. Germline lookup yields CDR1 MNHNY and CDR2 SVGAGI (reference sequence). The CDR3 loop spans 14 amino acids. The germline V and J ends were trimmed by 0 bases and 2 bases, with 8 bases remaining between them.

This clonotype has a count of ten or more. V usage is TRBV29-1 and J usage is TRBJ2-4; TRBD2 agrees at 11 bases. Germline V gene lookup returns CDR1 SQVTM and CDR2 ANQGSEA. There are 14 residues in the CDR3. The V and J ends lost 6 bases and 7 bases, in that order; junction bases with no gene match: 8. The CDR3 spells CSVESRTSGNIQYF. In DNA form, the CDR3 reads TGCAGCGTCGAATCGAGGACTAGCGGGAACATTCAGTACTTC.

This chain connects TRBV5-6 to TRBJ1-6; D remains ambiguous. Trimming removed 1 base from V and 3 bases from J, with 8 bases in between. The CDR3 consists of 15 residues. The germline CDR1 and CDR2 sequences are SGHDT and YYEEEE. CDR3 amino acids: CASSLFGVYNSPLHF. The CDR3 DNA follows: TGTGCCAGCAGCTTGTTCGGTGTCTATAATTCACCCCTCCACTTT.

V and J are TRBV30 and TRBJ1-4; 8 bases are shared with TRBD1. The V gene's germline CDR1 is GTSNPN and CDR2 SVGIG (reference sequence). Trimming at V came to 5 bases and at J to 7 bases, leaving 3 bases not matched to a gene. CDR3 size: 12 residues. The CDR3 bases are TGTGCCTGGGACAGGGGTGGTGAAAAACTGTTTTTT. Translation: CAWDRGGEKLFF.

This clonotype was found a few times. The V call is TRBV6-1, the J call TRBJ1-1; 8 bases are a match to TRBD1. The length of the CDR3 is 13 residues. The germline V gene encodes CDR1 MNHNS and CDR2 SASEGT. The V gene end was trimmed by 6 bases and the J gene end by 10 bases; junction bases not matched to a gene: 10. CDR3 sequence (DNA): TGTGCCAGCAGGCCCCAGGGGGCCCGAGCAGCTTTCTTT. It codes for CASRPQGARAAFF.

On this clonotype itself: A read error may be the cause here, since a much bigger clone is one base away. The CDR3 nucleotides are TGCGCCGGCAGCTTGGTGGGGACAGGGGTCTTCAATGAGCAGTTCTTC. This sequence encodes CAGSLVGTGVFNEQFF. The rearrangement joins TRBV5-1 to TRBJ2-1; 10 positions match TRBD1. Germline V CDR1 and CDR2: SGHRS, YFSETQ. The CDR3 extends over 16 amino acids.

Ten or more counts support this clonotype. The chain uses TRBV6-1 and TRBJ1-5, with D perhaps TRBD1 (6 bases). There are 17 residues in the CDR3. The germline CDR1 and CDR2 sequences are MNHNS and SASEGT. The ends were cut back, 3 bases at V and 1 base at J, with 16 bases in the middle. The CDR3 protein is CASSDPRGGQSNQPQHF. The CDR3 coding sequence is TGTGCCAGCAGTGATCCCCGAGGGGGACAAAGCAATCAGCCCCAGCATTTT.

CDR3 protein: CASSVAPPNTGELFF. CDR3 nucleotides: TGCGCCAGCAGCGTGGCACCACCGAACACCGGGGAGCTGTTTTTT. V is TRBV5-1 and J is TRBJ2-2; D not certain. From germline, CDR1 is SGHRS and CDR2 YFSETQ. The CDR3 loop spans 15 amino acids. The ends were cut back, 4 bases at V and 0 bases at J, with 10 bases in the middle.

The chain has TRBV7-9 and TRBJ2-6; no clear D gene. CDR1 is SEHNR and CDR2 is FQNEAQ in the germline V gene (reference sequence). The V gene lost 2 bases and the J gene lost 0 bases, with 8 bases spanning the gap. The CDR3 runs 16 residues. CDR3 in amino acids: CASSLSTTSGANVLTF. As DNA, the CDR3 is TGTGCCAGCAGCTTAAGCACCACCTCTGGGGCCAACGTCCTGACTTTC. Combining the CDR3 with reference TRBV7-9 and TRBJ2-6 gives the whole variable domain DTGVSQNPRHKITKRGQNVTFRCDPISEHNRLYWYRQTLGQGPEFLTYFQNEAQLEKSRLLSDRFSAERPKGSFSTLEIQRTEQGDSAMYLCASSLSTTSGANVLTFGAGSRLTVL.

This clonotype was detected a few times. This sequence joins TRBV7-8 and TRBJ1-4, with no clear D. CDR3 size: 15 residues. V dropped 5 bases and J dropped 0 bases, with 10 bases sitting between them. Germline CDR1 and CDR2: SGHVS and FQNEAQ. CDR3 sequence reads: CASSILGATNEKLFF. As DNA, the CDR3 is TGTGCCAGCAGCATATTGGGAGCAACTAATGAAAAACTGTTTTTT.

In this sample, this clonotype turned up a few times. V and J are TRBV4-1 and TRBJ2-7, with a possible D match to TRBD1 (6 bases). Trimming left V 1 base short and J 0 bases short, with 13 bases between. The CDR3 is 16 amino acids. Germline loops: CDR1 MGHRA, CDR2 YSYEKL. The CDR3 loop reads CASSQVLQDSSYEQYF. The DNA for the CDR3 is TGCGCCAGCAGCCAAGTCCTACAGGACAGCTCCTACGAGCAGTACTTC.

This clonotype has a handful of counts. The V call is TRBV5-1, the J call TRBJ2-1, with TRBD2 matching 9 bases. This CDR3 has 15 amino acids. V lost 2 bases to trimming and J lost 9 bases; unmatched junction nucleotides: 9. The germline V gene encodes CDR1 SGHRS and CDR2 YFSETQ. CDR3 amino acids: CASSLPTSGGGEQFF. In nucleotides, the CDR3 is TGCGCCAGCAGCTTACCGACTAGCGGAGGGGGTGAGCAGTTCTTC.

This rearrangement joins TRBV5-1 to TRBJ2-7, with D possibly TRBD1 on 5 matching bases. The germline gives CDR1 SGHRS, CDR2 YFSETQ. This CDR3 spans 15 amino acids. The V end was cut by 4 bases, the J end by 2 bases, with 16 bases between. The CDR3 reads CASSIAVGAPYEQYF. CDR3 coding DNA: TGCGCCAGCAGCATCGCCGTAGGGGCCCCCTACGAGCAGTACTTC. The full variable domain, its missing parts supplied by reference TRBV5-1 and TRBJ2-7, is KAGVTQTPRYLIKTRGQQVTLSCSPISGHRSVSWYQQTPGQGLQFLFEYFSETQRNKGNFPGRFSGRQFSNSRSEMNVSTLELGDSALYLCASSIAVGAPYEQYFGPGTRLTVT.

The chain is built from TRBV6-1 and TRBJ1-2; TRBD1 matches at 7 bases. The length of the CDR3 is 14 residues. V was clipped by 2 bases and J by 2 bases; unmatched bases: 2. Germline V CDR1 and CDR2: MNHNS, SASEGT. In nucleotides, the CDR3 is TGTGCCAGCAGTGAACAGACAGGGAACTATGGCTACACCTTC. Translating gives CASSEQTGNYGYTF.

This clonotype was detected ten times or more. This chain links TRBV30 with TRBJ1-2; TRBD1 might be the D (5 bases). This CDR3 has 15 amino acids. Germline values: CDR1 GTSNPN, CDR2 SVGIG (reference sequence). V was cut by 5 bases and J by 2 bases, with 18 bases left in between. In DNA form, the CDR3 reads TGTGCCTGGGGGGGAGGGGTCCGGACCAACTATGGCTACACCTTC. Its translation: CAWGGGVRTNYGYTF.

In its sample, this clonotype was seen a few times. This chain links TRBV29-1 with TRBJ1-4; D gene uncertain. Germline assignment: CDR1 SQVTM and CDR2 ANQGSEA. The V end was cut by 4 bases, the J end by 3 bases, with 6 bases between. This CDR3 is built from 12 residues. CDR3 residues: CSVVSSNEKLFF. CDR3 DNA: TGCAGCGTTGTGTCATCTAATGAAAAACTGTTTTTT.

This rearrangement joins TRBV2 to TRBJ2-1; either TRBD1 or TRBD2 may supply D (5 bases each). CDR1 is SNHLY, CDR2 FYNNEI, per germline. This CDR3 contains 13 residues. V lost 2 bases and J 10 bases, leaving 12 bases between the germline ends. The CDR3 region is CASSEMGVREQFF. The CDR3 DNA is TGTGCCAGCAGTGAAATGGGGGTACGGGAGCAGTTCTTC.

This clonotype has at least ten counts. The chain carries TRBV7-3 and TRBJ2-1, with TRBD1 matching over 10 bases. V trimming: 10 bases; J trimming: 0 bases; junction bases outside the gene matches: 15. The germline gives CDR1 SGHTA, CDR2 FQGTGA. This CDR3 comprises 18 residues. The CDR3 loop is CAIPTGGIRSSSYNEQFF. The CDR3 bases are TGTGCCATCCCGACAGGGGGCATTCGGAGTAGCTCCTACAATGAGCAGTTCTTC. Full variable domain (rest looked up from reference TRBV7-3 and TRBJ2-1): GAGVSQTPSNKVTEKGKYVELRCDPISGHTALYWYRQSLGQGPEFLIYFQGTGAADDSGLPNDRFFAVRPEGSVSTLKIQRTERGDSAVYLCAIPTGGIRSSSYNEQFFGPGTRLTVL.